These 21 T cell receptor beta chains came from one sample sequenced in a study of T cell changes during pregnancy in multiple sclerosis. TCRdb's table, derived via immunoSEQ multiplex PCR, lists solely in-frame clones and lacks some. The sample consists of about 89,000 clones, about 93% of them appearing once. Sample: peripheral blood, taken in the third trimester of pregnancy. Source of these receptors: a female donor with multiple sclerosis, enrolled in a pregnancy study.

The rearrangement uses TRBV6-6 and TRBJ1-5; TRBD1 aligns across 9 bases. The CDR3 has 16 amino acids. The germline V gene encodes CDR1 MNHNY and CDR2 SVGAGI (reference sequence). V gave up 5 bases and J gave up 2 bases; unmatched junction bases: 7. The CDR3 is CASSPLTGGGNQPQHF. For the CDR3, the DNA is TGTGCCAGCAGTCCGCTGACAGGGGGTGGCAATCAGCCCCAGCATTTT.

The V gene is TRBV27, the J gene TRBJ2-1, with no clear D. The CDR3 is 16 amino acids. The germline V and J ends were trimmed by 5 bases and 0 bases, with 14 bases remaining between them. Germline assignment: CDR1 MNHEY and CDR2 SMNVEV (reference sequence). Here the CDR3 reads CASSGVLTSSYNEQFF. The CDR3 region has the DNA TGTGCCAGCAGTGGAGTATTGACGAGCTCCTACAATGAGCAGTTCTTC.

The CDR3 sequence: CASSVYGEAVHEQYF. The DNA of the CDR3 is TGTGCCAGCAGCGTATATGGGGAAGCGGTTCACGAGCAGTACTTC. This chain connects TRBV9 to TRBJ2-7; D possibly corresponds to TRBD2 (5 bases). Germline lookup yields CDR1 SGDLS and CDR2 YYNGEE. The V end was cut by 1 base, the J end by 5 bases, with 16 bases between. The CDR3 is 15 amino acids. The complete variable domain, with remaining parts taken from reference TRBV9 and TRBJ2-7, reads DSGVTQTPKHLITATGQRVTLRCSPRSGDLSVYWYQQSLDQGLQFLIQYYNGEERAKGNILERFSAQQFPDLHSELNLSSLELGDSALYFCASSVYGEAVHEQYFGPGTRLTVT.

This chain links TRBV27 with TRBJ2-3, with a tentative D call TRBD1 (7 bases). Deletions cut 6 bases from V and 1 base from J, with 11 bases between. Germline CDR1 is MNHEY and CDR2 is SMNVEV (reference sequence). The CDR3 loop spans 14 amino acids. CDR3 DNA: TGTGCCAGCAGGGAGGGGGCCCGCACAGATACGCAGTATTTT. Translating it yields CASREGARTDTQYF.

The CDR3 nucleotides are TGTGCCAGCAGCGCGTACGGGGAGACCCAGTACTTC. Amino acids: CASSAYGETQYF. V gene TRBV9 combines with J gene TRBJ2-5, with D unresolved. The V and J ends lost 3 bases and 5 bases respectively, with 8 bases between them. The CDR3 loop spans 12 amino acids. Germline CDR1 SGDLS, CDR2 YYNGEE.

This sequence joins TRBV27 and TRBJ2-1; 11 bases agree with TRBD2. The V segment lost 0 bases and the J segment 7 bases; nucleotides outside the gene matches: 5. The CDR3 is 16 residues long. CDR1 is MNHEY and CDR2 is SMNVEV in the germline V gene (reference sequence). The CDR3 DNA is TGTGCCAGCAGTTTATCGAGACTAGCGGGAAGGAATGAGCAGTTCTTC. This translates into CASSLSRLAGRNEQFF.

The CDR3 nucleotides are TGTGCCAGCAGCTTAGCCCCGACAGGGACTGGGTACGAGCAGTACTTC. Amino acids: CASSLAPTGTGYEQYF. This rearrangement joins TRBV7-8 to TRBJ2-7; tentatively, D is TRBD1 (7 bases). The germline V gene encodes CDR1 SGHVS and CDR2 FQNEAQ. This CDR3 is 16 amino acids long. The V and J ends lost 0 bases and 4 bases respectively, with 16 bases between them. Full variable domain (outside the CDR3, taken from reference TRBV7-8 and TRBJ2-7): GAGVSQSPRYKVAKRGQDVALRCDPISGHVSLFWYQQALGQGPEFLTYFQNEAQLDKSGLPSDRFFAERPEGSVSTLKIQRTQQEDSAVYLCASSLAPTGTGYEQYFGPGTRLTVT.

The chain carries TRBV9 and TRBJ1-3; D is ambiguous. V was pared by 0 bases and J by 4 bases, with 5 bases between. Germline V gives CDR1 SGDLS, CDR2 YYNGEE. This CDR3 is 13 amino acids long. CDR3 amino acids: CASSVAGGNTIYF. CDR3 nucleotides: TGTGCCAGCAGCGTAGCCGGGGGAAACACCATATATTTT.

The chain is built from TRBV5-1 and TRBJ2-5, with TRBD2 as a possible D gene (6 bases). Germline V gene data show CDR1 as SGHRS and CDR2 as YFSETQ. Between the trimmed V and J ends, which lost 0 bases and 1 base, there was a span of 10 bases. The CDR3 has 15 amino acids. The CDR3 region is CASSLGASAQETQYF. The CDR3 DNA reads as TGCGCCAGCAGCTTGGGGGCTAGCGCCCAAGAGACCCAGTACTTC.

This chain uses TRBV28 with TRBJ2-3; TRBD2 matches at 14 bases. Germline assignment: CDR1 MDHEN and CDR2 SYDVKM. Losses at the gene ends were 4 bases for V and 4 bases for J; bases not matched to a gene: 7. The length of the CDR3 is 17 residues. CDR3 DNA: TGTGCCAGCAGTTCTATCCCGGGACTAGCGGGAGCAGATACGCAGTATTTT. Protein product: CASSSIPGLAGADTQYF.

This chain joins TRBV18 and TRBJ2-7, with D uncertain. Germline V gene data show CDR1 as KGHSH and CDR2 as LQKENI. V lost 2 bases, J lost 2 bases, and 7 bases lay in between. This CDR3 has 13 residues. The CDR3 spells CASSPNSPYEQYF. The CDR3, as DNA: TGTGCCAGCTCACCAAACAGTCCCTACGAGCAGTACTTC.

This chain connects TRBV25-1 to TRBJ1-3; 7 bases match TRBD1. J was trimmed by 4 bases and V by 8 bases; bases with no gene match: 8. The CDR3 is 14 amino acids. Germline V CDR1 and CDR2: MGHDK, SYGVNS. The CDR3 coding sequence is TGTGCCAGCTCCGACAGGGTTCTGGGAAACACCATATATTTT. Its translation is CASSDRVLGNTIYF. Full variable domain (missing parts from reference TRBV25-1 and TRBJ1-3): EADIYQTPRYLVIGTGKKITLECSQTMGHDKMYWYQQDPGMELHLIHYSYGVNSTEKGDLSSESTVSRIRTEHFPLTLESARPSHTSQYLCASSDRVLGNTIYFGEGSWLTVV.

This clone appeared a single time. This sequence joins TRBV4-1 and TRBJ1-2; 10 nucleotides line up with TRBD1. Trimming took 0 bases from V and 5 from J; bases not matched to a gene: 0. This CDR3 comprises 14 residues. The germline CDR1 and CDR2 sequences are MGHRA and YSYEKL. The CDR3 coding sequence is TGCGCCAGCAGCCAAGAGGACAGGGGGTATGGCTACACCTTC. Protein product: CASSQEDRGYGYTF.

This chain uses TRBV4-1 with TRBJ2-3, with 8 bases aligning to TRBD1. V lost 4 bases, J lost 4 bases, and 10 bases stayed unmatched. Germline V gene lookup returns CDR1 MGHRA and CDR2 YSYEKL. The length of the CDR3 is 16 residues. CDR3 nucleotide sequence: TGCGCCAGCAGCCCTAGGACAGGGAGTTATTCAGATACGCAGTATTTT. It specifies CASSPRTGSYSDTQYF.

The J gene is TRBJ2-7, the V gene TRBV28, with D possibly called TRBD1 or TRBD2 (9 bases each). This CDR3 comprises 19 residues. V was cut by 3 bases and J by 2 bases, with 26 bases left in between. Germline lookup yields CDR1 MDHEN and CDR2 SYDVKM. The CDR3 reads CASSFRIGTGLAGTYEQYF. CDR3 coding DNA: TGTGCCAGCAGTTTTCGCATCGGGACAGGGCTAGCGGGAACCTACGAGCAGTACTTC.

The V call is TRBV30, the J call TRBJ2-1; the D gene is possibly TRBD1 (5 bases). Deletions cut 0 bases from V and 8 bases from J, with 11 bases between. CDR3 size: 13 residues. The V gene's germline CDR1 is GTSNPN and CDR2 SVGIG (reference sequence). The CDR3 DNA follows: TGTGCCTGGAGTGTCAGGGCCCGCGATGAGCAGTTCTTC. Encoded protein: CAWSVRARDEQFF.

The gene calls are TRBV11-3 and TRBJ2-5; D perhaps matches TRBD2 (6 bases). This CDR3 contains 16 residues. Trimming took off 1 base at V and 2 bases at J, with 14 bases between the two ends. Germline-derived CDR1 and CDR2 are SGHNT and YENEEA. CDR3 sequence: CASSLGTTRGQETQYF. The CDR3 DNA follows: TGTGCCAGCAGCTTAGGGACAACCCGGGGGCAAGAGACCCAGTACTTC.

CDR3 bases: TGTGCCAGCAGTCCCGGATCAGGGTCTTATCCGTTCTTC. Protein: CASSPGSGSYPFF. V is TRBV6-5 and J is TRBJ2-1; weak D call: TRBD1 (5 bases). The CDR3 sequence is 13 residues long. V was clipped by 5 bases and J by 15 bases, with 20 bases between them. CDR1 and CDR2 (germline): MNHEY, SVGAGI.

The chain links TRBV6-1 to TRBJ1-2, with TRBD1 matching over 7 bases. With 0 bases clipped from V and 4 bases from J, the junction kept 5 bases outside the gene matches. Per the germline V gene, CDR1 is MNHNS and CDR2 is SASEGT. The CDR3 is made up of 15 amino acids. The CDR3 bases are TGTGCCAGCAGTGAAGCCGACAGGGTCGGCTATGGCTACACCTTC. Protein sequence: CASSEADRVGYGYTF.

V is TRBV11-3 and J is TRBJ2-1, with 14 bases identical to TRBD2. The CDR3 loop spans 16 amino acids. Germline loops: CDR1 SGHNT, CDR2 YENEEA. V lost 5 bases, J lost 9 bases, and 9 bases stayed unmatched. The CDR3 is CASSRGTSGGGSEQFF. The CDR3 region has the DNA TGTGCCAGCAGCCGCGGGACTAGCGGGGGAGGGAGTGAGCAGTTCTTC.

This chain links TRBV19 with TRBJ2-3; 9 nucleotides align to TRBD1. The CDR3 spans 15 residues. Germline values: CDR1 LNHDA, CDR2 SQIVND (reference sequence). After removal of 5 bases from V and 0 bases from J, the junction contained 3 bases not matched to a gene. CDR3 in DNA: TGTGCCAGTAGTGGAGGACAGGGGAGCACAGATACGCAGTATTTT. Its translation: CASSGGQGSTDTQYF.